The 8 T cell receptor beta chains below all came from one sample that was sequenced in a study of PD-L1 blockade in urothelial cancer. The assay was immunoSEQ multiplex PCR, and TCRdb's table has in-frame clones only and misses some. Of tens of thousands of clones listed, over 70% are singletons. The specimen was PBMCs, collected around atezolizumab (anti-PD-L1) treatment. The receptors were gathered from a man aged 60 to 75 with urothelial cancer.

CDR3 region: CASAPPGHSSSYEQYF. The CDR3, as DNA: TGTGCTAGTGCCCCCCCAGGACACTCAAGCTCCTACGAGCAGTACTTC. The genes are TRBV12-5 and TRBJ2-7; maybe TRBD1 (5 bases). V was shortened by 7 bases and J by 0 bases, with 19 bases between the two germline ends. In germline, CDR1 is LGHNT, CDR2 FRNRAP. The CDR3 sequence is 16 residues long.

The CDR3 bases are TGTGCCACCAGCAGAGTTGTGGGAGCGGGAAGCTCCTACGAGCAGTACTTC. It translates to CATSRVVGAGSSYEQYF. The gene calls are TRBV15 and TRBJ2-7; 7 bases align to TRBD2. The CDR3 contains 17 residues. Trimming cost V 1 base and J 0 bases; bases outside gene matches: 9. Germline values: CDR1 LNHNV, CDR2 YYDKDF (reference sequence).

CDR3: CASSARQPNEKLFF. CDR3 coding DNA: TGCGCCAGTTCCGCCCGACAACCGAATGAAAAACTGTTTTTT. J is TRBJ1-4 and V is TRBV5-1; D is ambiguous. V dropped 8 bases and J dropped 5 bases, with 16 bases sitting between them. This CDR3 spans 14 amino acids. Germline lookup yields CDR1 SGHRS and CDR2 YFSETQ.

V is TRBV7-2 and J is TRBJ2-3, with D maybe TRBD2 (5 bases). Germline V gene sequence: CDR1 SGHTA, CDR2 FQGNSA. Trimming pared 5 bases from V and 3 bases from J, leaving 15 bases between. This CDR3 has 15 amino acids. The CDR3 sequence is CASSPDSGGTDTQYF. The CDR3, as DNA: TGTGCCAGCAGCCCGGACTCGGGCGGGACAGATACGCAGTATTTT.

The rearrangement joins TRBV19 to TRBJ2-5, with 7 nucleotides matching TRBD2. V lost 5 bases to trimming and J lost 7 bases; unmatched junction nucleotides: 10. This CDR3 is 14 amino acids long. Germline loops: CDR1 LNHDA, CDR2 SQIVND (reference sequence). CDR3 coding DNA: TGTGCCAGTAGTCCGAGCGGGGCCCCCCCGACCCAGTACTTC. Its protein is CASSPSGAPPTQYF.

DNA for the CDR3: TGTGCCAGCAGTTCCTTGACAGGGTATAATTCACCCCTCCACTTT. Its translation is CASSSLTGYNSPLHF. The chain combines TRBV27 with TRBJ1-6; 7 bases fit TRBD1. Germline loops: CDR1 MNHEY, CDR2 SMNVEV (reference sequence). The CDR3 loop spans 15 amino acids. J was trimmed by 4 bases and V by 4 bases; bases with no gene match: 4.

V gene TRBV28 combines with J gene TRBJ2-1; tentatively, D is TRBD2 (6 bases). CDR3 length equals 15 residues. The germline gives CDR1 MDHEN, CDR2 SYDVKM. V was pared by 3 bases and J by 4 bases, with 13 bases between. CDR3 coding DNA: TGTGCCAGCAGTTTTAGACTAGTAGGGTACAATGAGCAGTTCTTC. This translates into CASSFRLVGYNEQFF.

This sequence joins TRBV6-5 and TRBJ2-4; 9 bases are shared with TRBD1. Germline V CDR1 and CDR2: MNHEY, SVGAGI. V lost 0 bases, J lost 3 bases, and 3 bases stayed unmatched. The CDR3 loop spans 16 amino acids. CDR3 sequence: CASSYSGQGGKNIQYF. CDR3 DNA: TGTGCCAGCAGTTACTCGGGACAGGGTGGCAAAAACATTCAGTACTTC.